One T cell receptor beta chain is described in this entry. Its specificity is not known. These data are taken from a study of T cells in Graves' hyperthyroidism and ophthalmopathy. Whole-study findings and limits: In the blood, most expanded thyroid clonotypes above 0.001 appeared as well. Before onset, by a median of about seven months, the model predicted ophthalmopathy.

Hyperthyroidism of Graves' type that showed no ophthalmopathy progression within 18 months was stable. Fresh peripheral blood, less than 11 ml of it, supplied the PBMCs. Amplified TCR beta CDR3 regions came from RNA transcripts. When the TCR CDR3 underwent first-round RT-PCR, the HTBI primer set was used. TCRdb independently ran MiXCR on the multiplex PCR reads; one entry per CDR3 protein. Among about 360,000 distinct CDR3 sequences listed, just under 25% were seen once. V shed 0 bases and J shed 4 bases, with 9 bases lying between them. CDR1 and CDR2 from the germline V gene are LGHDT and YNNKEL (reference sequence). The CDR3 has 14 amino acids.

This receptor was obtained from a man in his fifties with Graves' hyperthyroidism. The chain carries TRBV3-1 and TRBJ1-1; no definite D call. Sequences were obtained from blood. CDR3 region: CASSQDAGFTEAFF. CDR3 in DNA: TGTGCCAGCAGCCAAGATGCCGGTTTCACTGAAGCTTTCTTT.